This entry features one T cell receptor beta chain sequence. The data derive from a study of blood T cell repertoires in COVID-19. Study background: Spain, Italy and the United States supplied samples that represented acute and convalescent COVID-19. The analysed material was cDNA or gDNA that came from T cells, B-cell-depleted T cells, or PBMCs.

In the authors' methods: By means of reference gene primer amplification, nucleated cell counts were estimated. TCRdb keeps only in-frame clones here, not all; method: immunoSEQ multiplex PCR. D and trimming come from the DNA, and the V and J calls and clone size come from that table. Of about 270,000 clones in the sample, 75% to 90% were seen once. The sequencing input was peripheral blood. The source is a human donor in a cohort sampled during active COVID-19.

CDR3 protein: CASSQTGDTQYF. The DNA for the CDR3 is TGTGCCAGCAGCCAGACAGGAGATACGCAGTATTTT. The chain employs TRBV6-5 and TRBJ2-3; tentative D call: TRBD1 (6 bases). Germline CDR1 MNHEY, CDR2 SVGAGI. The V end lost 6 bases, the J end lost 5 bases, and 9 bases lay between the germline ends. There are 12 residues in the CDR3.